The 12 T cell receptor beta chains given below trace back to one sample, sequenced in a study of blood T cell repertoires in COVID-19. Assay: immunoSEQ multiplex PCR; the TCRdb copy retains only in-frame clones and omits some. Of approximately 200,000 clones listed, around four fifths are singletons. The sample comprised PBMCs or T cells enriched from blood (not recorded which). The receptor set was obtained from a man aged 40-55 years who had recovered from COVID-19.

This clone was seen a few times. The rearrangement uses TRBV11-2 and TRBJ2-1, with 12 bases fitting TRBD2. Germline CDR1 SGHAT, CDR2 FQNNGV. The CDR3 contains 14 residues. V was clipped by 7 bases and J by 14 bases; unmatched bases: 12. CDR3 in DNA: TGTGCCAGCAAGACCGGGACTAGCGGGTATAGTAAGTTCTTC. Translated, it gives CASKTGTSGYSKFF.

The gene calls are TRBV5-1 and TRBJ1-2, with a possible D match to TRBD1 (6 bases). Looked up from germline, CDR1 is SGHRS and CDR2 is YFSETQ. This CDR3 has 14 residues. V was pared by 5 bases and J by 0 bases, with 11 bases between. CDR3 sequence reads: CASSRDNSNYGYTF. The CDR3 nucleotides are TGCGCCAGCAGTCGGGACAATTCTAACTATGGCTACACCTTC.

This clone was found many times. Other DNA sequences within the sample encode an identical CDR3. The chain has TRBV7-9 and TRBJ1-1; 7 nucleotides agree with TRBD1. CDR1 and CDR2 (germline): SEHNR, FQNEAQ (reference sequence). This CDR3 has 14 residues. With 2 bases clipped from V and 1 base from J, the junction kept 1 base outside the gene matches. The CDR3 bases are TGTGCCAGCAGCTTACAGGGGGGGAACACTGAAGCTTTCTTT. This translates into CASSLQGGNTEAFF.

The rearrangement uses TRBV11-2 and TRBJ2-2; 8 nucleotides agree with TRBD2. Germline CDR1 reads SGHAT; CDR2 reads FQNNGV. The CDR3 length is 17 residues. Trimming removed 3 bases from V and 1 base from J; junction bases left unmatched: 7. The CDR3 reads CASSLLAGGQNTGELFF. The DNA of the CDR3 is TGTGCCAGCAGCTTGTTGGCGGGAGGACAGAACACCGGGGAGCTGTTTTTT.

This sequence joins TRBV6-4 and TRBJ2-6; unclear D gene. Germline V gene data show CDR1 as MRHNA and CDR2 as SNTAGT. The V end lost 2 bases, the J end lost 1 base, and 3 bases lay between the germline ends. CDR3 length equals 14 residues. CDR3 coding DNA: TGTGCCAGCAGTGACGCGTCTGGGGCCAACGTCCTGACTTTC. Its translation is CASSDASGANVLTF.

In this sample, this clone turned up a few times. This sequence joins TRBV28 and TRBJ1-1; D might be TRBD1 (5 bases). Trimming removed 5 bases from V and 4 bases from J, with 17 bases in between. Looked up from germline, CDR1 is MDHEN and CDR2 is SYDVKM. The CDR3 consists of 15 residues. CDR3 residues: CASSLTLVGGTEAFF. DNA of the CDR3: TGTGCCAGCAGTCTAACCCTGGTGGGGGGCACTGAAGCTTTCTTT.

V and J are TRBV4-2 and TRBJ1-1, with 8 bases aligning to TRBD1. Per germline, CDR1 LGHNA and CDR2 YNFKEQ. With V trimmed by 0 bases and J by 9 bases, 9 bases remained unmatched. CDR3 length equals 15 residues. The CDR3 nucleotides are TGTGCCAGCAGCCAAGACCAGGGGACAGGCAACAAAGCTTTCTTT. It codes for CASSQDQGTGNKAFF.

Only one count was recorded for this clone. V usage is TRBV3-1 (or the pseudogene TRBV3-2) and J usage is TRBJ1-6, with 7 positions matching TRBD1. The CDR3 sequence is 17 residues long. J gave up 0 bases and V 1 base, and 3 bases lay outside the gene matches. Germline V CDR1 and CDR2: LGHDT, YNNKEL (reference sequence). The CDR3 coding sequence is TGTGCCAGCAGCCAAGCAGGGGGATCCTCCTATAATTCACCCCTCCACTTT. It specifies CASSQAGGSSYNSPLHF.

This clone was detected only once. This sequence joins TRBV10-1 and TRBJ2-7, with 8 bases fitting TRBD1. V lost 5 bases, J lost 4 bases, and 7 bases stayed unmatched. The CDR3 totals 14 residues. Germline-derived CDR1 and CDR2 are WNHNN and SYGVQD (reference sequence). The DNA for the CDR3 is TGCGCCAGCAGTTTGGACAGGGAGAGTTACGAGCAGTACTTC. Residues: CASSLDRESYEQYF.

The chain recombines TRBV2 with TRBJ2-3; D not certain. Looked up from germline, CDR1 is SNHLY and CDR2 is FYNNEI. V was cut by 1 base and J by 2 bases, with 7 bases left in between. The CDR3 has 14 amino acids. The CDR3 nucleotides read TGTGCCAGCAGTGAAGACAGAACCACAGATACGCAGTATTTT. Translated, it gives CASSEDRTTDTQYF.

This clone was detected a few times. The chain joins TRBV11-2 to TRBJ2-7, with TRBD1 identical over 8 bases. Trimming cost V 3 bases and J 3 bases; bases outside gene matches: 7. This CDR3 is 15 amino acids long. Germline assignment: CDR1 SGHAT and CDR2 FQNNGV. CDR3 bases: TGTGCCAGCAGCTTCGGAGGGACAGGACGCTACGAGCAGTACTTC. Encoded protein: CASSFGGTGRYEQYF. The entire variable domain, with the rest obtained from reference TRBV11-2 and TRBJ2-7, is as follows: EAGVAQSPRYKIIEKRQSVAFWCNPISGHATLYWYQQILGQGPKLLIQFQNNGVVDDSQLPKDRFSAERLKGVDSTLKIQPAKLEDSAVYLCASSFGGTGRYEQYFGPGTRLTVT.

This sequence joins TRBV19 and TRBJ1-6; 9 nucleotides agree with TRBD1. V was pared by 3 bases and J by 7 bases, with 4 bases of the junction left unmatched. CDR1 is LNHDA, CDR2 SQIVND, per germline (reference sequence). This CDR3 is 15 amino acids long. CDR3 residues: CASSMGQGRNSPLHF. CDR3 bases: TGTGCCAGTAGTATGGGACAGGGTCGCAATTCACCCCTCCACTTT.